This T cell receptor beta chain was recorded in a study of T cells of healthy individuals. Via MiXCR, TCRdb re-called the 5' RACE reads, giving one row per CDR3 protein. This table has fewer than 75,000 distinct CDR3 sequences, 15% to 20% appearing once. The receptor's source is a human donor in good health.

CDR3 sequence reads: CASSLEGFEQYF. The CDR3 nucleotides are TGTGCCAGCAGCTTGGAAGGGTTCGAGCAGTACTTC. The chain has TRBV13 and TRBJ2-7; D not certain. Germline CDR1 is PRHDT and CDR2 is FYEKMQ (reference sequence). V was pared by 3 bases and J by 6 bases, with 9 bases between. This CDR3 region has 12 residues.